The next 27 T cell receptor beta chains were all read from a single sample in a study of T cell repertoires in cytomegalovirus infection. Using its own MiXCR run on the reads, TCRdb lists one record per CDR3 protein. The sample carries 150,000 to 200,000 distinct CDR3 sequences, around 14% recorded once. The sequenced material came from PBMCs. The source is a human donor in good health (CMV status not recorded). Some clones in this sample may be carry-over from other donors' samples.

At least ten counts were recorded for this clonotype. The chain has TRBV5-1 and TRBJ1-1; 7 positions match TRBD1. The CDR3 extends over 15 amino acids. J was trimmed by 4 bases and V by 4 bases; bases with no gene match: 10. Germline CDR1 SGHRS, CDR2 YFSETQ. The CDR3 protein is CASSPSGQMGTEAFF. The DNA of the CDR3 is TGCGCCAGCAGCCCCTCGGGACAGATGGGCACTGAAGCTTTCTTT.

This clonotype appeared a few times. V gene TRBV7-6 combines with J gene TRBJ2-4; tentative D call: TRBD1 (7 bases). CDR1 is SGHVS and CDR2 is FNYEAQ in the germline V gene. V shed 1 base and J shed 5 bases, with 12 bases lying between them. The CDR3 has 15 amino acids. CDR3: CASSLGGTAQNIQYF. The CDR3 DNA sequence: TGTGCCAGCAGCTTAGGCGGGACAGCGCAAAACATTCAGTACTTC.

CDR3 residues: CASSGTVYVEAFF. DNA for the CDR3: TGTGCCAGTAGCGGGACTGTTTATGTCGAAGCTTTCTTT. V usage is TRBV19 and J usage is TRBJ1-1, with D possibly TRBD1 on 5 matching bases. Trimming took off 6 bases at V and 8 bases at J, with 16 bases between the two ends. Per the germline V gene, CDR1 is LNHDA and CDR2 is SQIVND (reference sequence). CDR3 length: 13 amino acids.

J is TRBJ2-7 and V is TRBV4-3; D is unresolved. This CDR3 region has 15 residues. With 0 bases removed from V and 0 bases from J, the gap between germline ends came to 9 bases. CDR1 and CDR2 (germline): LGHNA, YSLEER. CDR3 nucleotides: TGCGCCAGCAGCCAAGATAGGGCAGGCTCCTACGAGCAGTACTTC. Protein product: CASSQDRAGSYEQYF.

This clonotype has a count of ten or more. The rearrangement uses TRBV7-2 and TRBJ2-1; D is undetermined. V gave up 3 bases and J gave up 0 bases, with 18 bases separating them. CDR1 is SGHTA, CDR2 FQGNSA, per germline. The length of the CDR3 is 18 residues. The CDR3 bases are TGTGCCAGCAGCTTGGTAGGGCCTGATCGTAGCTCCTACAATGAGCAGTTCTTC. It encodes CASSLVGPDRSSYNEQFF.

A single count supports this clonotype. This chain uses TRBV2 with TRBJ1-6; D is perhaps TRBD1 (5 bases). With 8 bases removed from V and 8 bases from J, the gap between germline ends came to 19 bases. The CDR3 sequence is 15 residues long. Germline assignment: CDR1 SNHLY and CDR2 FYNNEI. Written as DNA, the CDR3 is TGTGCCAGCCTCCCGCCCGGGGGGGGGTATTCACCCCTCCACTTT. Its protein is CASLPPGGGYSPLHF.

This clonotype was found many times. The chain joins TRBV10-3 to TRBJ2-5; 11 bases align to TRBD2. There are 16 residues in the CDR3. From germline, CDR1 is ENHRY and CDR2 SYGVKD. Germline trimming cut 0 bases from V and 8 bases from J; bases unmatched to any gene: 8. Written as DNA, the CDR3 is TGTGCCATCAGTGAGTCCCTAGCGGGGGGCCTAAGCACCCAGTACTTC. Translating it yields CAISESLAGGLSTQYF.

This clonotype came up a few times. The CDR3 sequence: CASSPYPGTHEKLFF. The CDR3 coding sequence is TGCGCCAGCAGCCCCTACCCCGGGACGCATGAAAAACTGTTTTTT. The chain is built from TRBV5-1 and TRBJ1-4; tentative D call: TRBD1 (5 bases). Trimming cost V 4 bases and J 6 bases, with 16 bases left between them. The length of the CDR3 is 15 residues. Per germline, CDR1 SGHRS and CDR2 YFSETQ.

This clonotype has a count of ten or more. The genes are TRBV7-8 and TRBJ1-6, with D unclear. Germline loops: CDR1 SGHVS, CDR2 FQNEAQ. V dropped 5 bases and J dropped 7 bases, with 15 bases sitting between them. The CDR3 totals 15 residues. The DNA of the CDR3 is TGTGCCAGCAGCCCAACGGGTGTTGGCAATTCACCCCTCCACTTT. It yields the protein CASSPTGVGNSPLHF.

The gene calls are TRBV19 and TRBJ2-5, with D possibly being TRBD1 or TRBD2 (5 bases each). Trimming pared 4 bases from V and 5 bases from J, leaving 14 bases between. Germline CDR1 and CDR2: LNHDA and SQIVND (reference sequence). The CDR3 consists of 14 residues. The CDR3 reads CASSRDPGVETQYF. CDR3 sequence (DNA): TGTGCCAGTAGTAGGGACCCCGGAGTGGAGACCCAGTACTTC.

This clonotype was observed many times. The chain combines TRBV5-4 with TRBJ1-1; TRBD1 aligns across 7 bases. Germline CDR1 and CDR2: SGHNT and YYREEE (reference sequence). V lost 5 bases, J lost 5 bases, and 9 bases stayed unmatched. The CDR3 length is 14 residues. The CDR3 DNA follows: TGTGCCAGCAGACACCAGGGGGAGGGAACTGAAGCTTTCTTT. This translates into CASRHQGEGTEAFF.

Many counts were recorded for this clonotype. This rearrangement joins TRBV11-2 to TRBJ1-6; D unresolved. The V end was cut by 5 bases, the J end by 15 bases, with 11 bases between. Looked up from germline, CDR1 is SGHAT and CDR2 is FQNNGV. There are 11 residues in the CDR3. DNA for the CDR3: TGTGCCAGCAGCCTCAACTTAGACCTCCACTTT. It translates to CASSLNLDLHF.

Turning to this clonotype: The DNA is omitted, as the CDR3 cannot be located on it reliably, and the CDR3 follows TCRdb's listing. The V call is TRBV6-6, the J call TRBJ1-6. The CDR3 has 12 amino acids, counting both end residues. Germline V gene data show CDR1 as MNHNY and CDR2 as SVGAGI (reference sequence). The CDR3 reads CASILDLGPLHF.

This clonotype was detected many times. The V gene is TRBV7-3, the J gene TRBJ2-2, with D unresolved. Trimming pared 3 bases from V and 5 bases from J, leaving 10 bases between. The germline CDR1 and CDR2 sequences are SGHTA and FQGTGA. The CDR3 is 14 residues long. CDR3: CASSFGERTGELFF. DNA for the CDR3: TGTGCCAGCAGCTTTGGCGAAAGGACCGGGGAGCTGTTTTTT.

Ten or more counts support this clonotype. The CDR3 coding sequence is TGTGCCAGCAGCTTGAATCTGGGGACTGAAGCTTTCTTT. Its translation: CASSLNLGTEAFF. The chain combines TRBV5-4 with TRBJ1-1; D unclear. Germline CDR1 SGHNT, CDR2 YYREEE (reference sequence). V was clipped by 1 base and J by 5 bases, with 9 bases between them. CDR3 length equals 13 residues. The variable domain in full, completed from reference TRBV5-4 and TRBJ1-1, reads ETGVTQSPTHLIKTRGQQVTLRCSSQSGHNTVSWYQQALGQGPQFIFQYYREEENGRGNFPPRFSGLQFPNYSSELNVNALELDDSALYLCASSLNLGTEAFFGQGTRLTVV.

In its sample, this clonotype was seen many times. The chain couples TRBV7-2 to TRBJ1-1; TRBD1 might be the D (5 bases). V was shortened by 3 bases and J by 4 bases, with 12 bases between the two germline ends. The V gene's germline CDR1 is SGHTA and CDR2 FQGNSA. The length of the CDR3 is 14 residues. CDR3 bases: TGTGCCAGCAGCTTCGGGGGAGTTGTCACTGAAGCTTTCTTT. This codes for CASSFGGVVTEAFF.

This clonotype was seen a few times. CDR3 nucleotide sequence: TGCAGCGCCGCCCCCGGGAAATTTTCCTACAATGAGCAGTTCTTC. This codes for CSAAPGKFSYNEQFF. This chain joins TRBV29-1 and TRBJ2-1, with a possible D match to TRBD2 (5 bases). The germline V gene encodes CDR1 SQVTM and CDR2 ANQGSEA. With 7 bases removed from V and 1 base from J, the gap between germline ends came to 17 bases. The CDR3 length is 15 residues.

In its sample, this clonotype was seen many times. This chain joins TRBV27 and TRBJ2-1, with TRBD2 as a possible D gene (6 bases). This CDR3 has 14 residues. CDR1 and CDR2 from the germline V gene are MNHEY and SMNVEV (reference sequence). V lost 4 bases and J 12 bases, leaving 19 bases between the germline ends. The CDR3 nucleotides read TGTGCCAGCAGTTCATCAATCCGGGCGCGGGGGCAGTTCTTC. Protein product: CASSSSIRARGQFF.

A few counts support this clonotype. The chain links TRBV7-9 to TRBJ1-1; D gene ambiguous. The CDR3 consists of 14 residues. CDR1 SEHNR and CDR2 FQNEAQ come from the germline V gene (reference sequence). Between the trimmed V and J ends, which lost 0 bases and 3 bases, there was a span of 8 bases. The CDR3 here is CASSLARGHTEAFF. CDR3 nucleotide sequence: TGTGCCAGCAGCTTAGCGCGCGGTCACACTGAAGCTTTCTTT.

This clonotype was seen only a few times. The J gene is TRBJ2-5, the V gene TRBV19; D may be TRBD1 or TRBD2 (5 bases each). V dropped 6 bases and J dropped 3 bases, with 11 bases sitting between them. The germline V gene has CDR1 LNHDA and CDR2 SQIVND (reference sequence). This CDR3 region has 13 residues. CDR3 protein: CASSRDVEETQYF. The CDR3 DNA reads TGTGCCAGTAGCCGGGACGTTGAAGAGACCCAGTACTTC. The entire variable domain, with the rest obtained from reference TRBV19 and TRBJ2-5, is as follows: DGGITQSPKYLFRKEGQNVTLSCEQNLNHDAMYWYRQDPGQGLRLIYYSQIVNDFQKGDIAEGYSVSREKKESFPLTVTSAQKNPTAFYLCASSRDVEETQYFGPGTRLLVL.

The J gene is TRBJ2-5, the V gene TRBV12-3 or TRBV12-4; 9 bases are shared with TRBD1. V lost 6 bases, J lost 5 bases, and 7 bases stayed unmatched. The CDR3 is 14 residues long. CDR3 sequence reads: CASRLTGGDETQYF. The CDR3 nucleotides read TGTGCCAGCAGGTTAACAGGGGGCGATGAGACCCAGTACTTC.

The chain is built from TRBV2 and TRBJ2-3, with D unclear. Germline V gene sequence: CDR1 SNHLY, CDR2 FYNNEI. V lost 1 base and J 1 base, leaving 0 bases between the germline ends. The CDR3 totals 12 residues. CDR3 in DNA: TGTGCCAGCAGTGAAGGCACAGATACGCAGTATTTT. As protein: CASSEGTDTQYF.

This clonotype was seen many times. This chain joins TRBV6-2 or TRBV6-3 and TRBJ2-5, with 7 bases matching TRBD1. Germline CDR1 is MNHEY and CDR2 is SVGEGT. V shed 2 bases, J shed 0 bases, and the junction held 6 bases outside the gene matches. The length of the CDR3 is 16 residues. The CDR3: CASSYADRWYQETQYF. The CDR3 DNA is TGTGCCAGCAGTTACGCGGACAGGTGGTACCAAGAGACCCAGTACTTC.

This clonotype showed up just a few times. The rearrangement links TRBV29-1 to TRBJ2-5, with 7 positions matching TRBD2. Per the germline V gene, CDR1 is SQVTM and CDR2 is ANQGSEA. The trim removed 6 bases at V and 3 bases at J, leaving 4 bases unmatched. There are 12 residues in the CDR3. Here the CDR3 reads CSVGTTKETQYF. DNA for the CDR3: TGCAGCGTGGGGACTACGAAAGAGACCCAGTACTTC. Looking up the rest from reference TRBV29-1 and TRBJ2-5 gives the full variable domain: SAVISQKPSRDICQRGTSLTIQCQVDSQVTMMFWYRQQPGQSLTLIATANQGSEATYESGFVIDKFPISRPNLTFSTLTVSNMSPEDSSIYLCSVGTTKETQYFGPGTRLLVL.

This sequence joins TRBV11-2 and TRBJ1-1, with D possibly matching TRBD1 (5 bases). The V gene's germline CDR1 is SGHAT and CDR2 FQNNGV. The CDR3 is 15 amino acids. The V end lost 4 bases, the J end lost 9 bases, and 21 bases lay between the germline ends. The CDR3 is CASSSARRQLGKAFF. In DNA, the CDR3 is TGTGCCAGCAGCTCCGCTCGTCGACAGCTGGGGAAAGCTTTCTTT.

This clonotype was seen a few times. This rearrangement joins TRBV20-1 to TRBJ1-1; 8 nucleotides align to TRBD1. Germline V gene sequence: CDR1 DFQATT, CDR2 SNEGSKA (reference sequence). The CDR3 totals 14 residues. V lost 4 bases, J lost 6 bases, and 10 bases stayed unmatched. Here the CDR3 reads CSAKKLTGGSEAFF. DNA of the CDR3: TGCAGTGCTAAAAAGCTCACAGGGGGATCTGAAGCTTTCTTT.

This clonotype has only a few counts. The gene calls are TRBV28 and TRBJ1-2; D remains ambiguous. There are 11 residues in the CDR3. CDR1 MDHEN and CDR2 SYDVKM come from the germline V gene. The germline V and J ends were trimmed by 11 bases and 5 bases, with 12 bases remaining between them. CDR3 bases: TGTGCCTCGAAAAGGGATTATGGCTACACCTTC. This gives the protein CASKRDYGYTF.